Reported below is one TCR beta chain. Trimming removed 1 base from V and 4 bases from J, with 1 base in between. The CDR3 is made up of 11 amino acids. CDR1 is SGHNT and CDR2 is YENEEA in the germline V gene. This sample stems from a study of control samples from healthy donors and cancer patients. The data were produced by immunoSEQ multiplex PCR, yet TCRdb's version contains in-frame clones alone and is incomplete. The table has 130,000 or so clones, around nine tenths seen once; the top ten hold approximately 9%. The chain employs TRBV11-3 and TRBJ2-5, with unresolved D. This clonotype originated in a man in his forties or fifties in good health. The sample consisted of blood. CDR3 protein: CASSLVETQYF. In DNA form, the CDR3 reads TGTGCCAGCAGCTTAGTAGAGACCCAGTACTTC.